Shown below are 23 T cell receptor beta chains from a single sample sequenced in a study of blood T cell repertoires in COVID-19. TCRdb's table, derived via immunoSEQ multiplex PCR, lists solely in-frame clones and lacks some. Of some 150,000 clones in the sample, about 88% are singletons; the top ten hold 2% to 3%. Specimen: peripheral blood. The receptor source for this set is a woman aged 70 to 79 with acute or convalescent COVID-19.

The genes are TRBV19 and TRBJ2-3; 10 bases are a match to TRBD1. CDR3 size: 14 residues. V was clipped by 7 bases and J by 6 bases; unmatched bases: 7. The germline V gene has CDR1 LNHDA and CDR2 SQIVND (reference sequence). CDR3 in amino acids: CASTRDRGWDTQYF. The CDR3 nucleotides read TGTGCCAGTACCCGGGACAGGGGCTGGGATACGCAGTATTTT.

This chain joins TRBV7-2 and TRBJ2-7; D possibly corresponds to TRBD2 (6 bases). Trimming left V 1 base short and J 8 bases short, with 15 bases between. Germline assignment: CDR1 SGHTA and CDR2 FQGNSA. The CDR3 consists of 14 residues. The CDR3 nucleotides are TGTGCCAGCAGCTTAGTTCGTCTCGCGGGGAAGCAGTACTTC. This gives the protein CASSLVRLAGKQYF.

This clone was counted a single time. The chain employs TRBV30 and TRBJ1-2; D gene uncertain. Germline CDR1 and CDR2: GTSNPN and SVGIG (reference sequence). Trimming left V 3 bases short and J 6 bases short, with 11 bases between. This CDR3 contains 12 residues. DNA for the CDR3: TGTGCCTGGAGCCTAACGGGGAATGGCTACACCTTC. It yields the protein CAWSLTGNGYTF.

The chain couples TRBV19 to TRBJ1-2; tentative D call: TRBD1 (5 bases). CDR1 and CDR2 from the germline V gene are LNHDA and SQIVND (reference sequence). V lost 3 bases and J 2 bases, leaving 16 bases between the germline ends. CDR3 length: 16 residues. Written as DNA, the CDR3 is TGTGCCAGTAGTATGTCCACCGGGGGGAGAAACTATGGCTACACCTTC. Its protein product is CASSMSTGGRNYGYTF.

The genes are TRBV12-3 or TRBV12-4 and TRBJ1-5, with TRBD1 matching 7 bases. The CDR3 consists of 13 residues. Losses at the gene ends were 5 bases for V and 6 bases for J; bases not matched to a gene: 4. The CDR3 here is CASSTGEAQPQHF. CDR3 nucleotide sequence: TGTGCCAGCAGTACAGGGGAGGCTCAGCCCCAGCATTTT.

This chain links TRBV7-2 with TRBJ2-2, with D tentatively TRBD2 (7 bases). The CDR3 sequence is 15 residues long. Trimming removed 0 bases at V and 5 bases at J, with 10 bases between. Germline CDR1 reads SGHTA; CDR2 reads FQGNSA. The CDR3 reads CASSLAGGRTGELFF. In DNA form, the CDR3 reads TGTGCCAGCAGCTTAGCGGGGGGGCGAACCGGGGAGCTGTTTTTT.

J is TRBJ1-6 and V is TRBV27; D not certain. The germline V gene encodes CDR1 MNHEY and CDR2 SMNVEV (reference sequence). The CDR3 loop spans 13 amino acids. V was shortened by 2 bases and J by 9 bases, with 8 bases between the two germline ends. CDR3 sequence: CASSLSGSSPLHF. For the CDR3, the DNA is TGTGCCAGCAGTTTAAGCGGGAGTTCACCCCTCCACTTT.

The chain is built from TRBV11-2 and TRBJ2-4, with D perhaps matching TRBD1 (6 bases). Germline V lookup: CDR1 SGHAT, CDR2 FQNNGV. The ends were cut back, 2 bases at V and 2 bases at J, with 13 bases in the middle. The CDR3 runs 16 residues. CDR3 residues: CASSLSLGASKNIQYF. The CDR3 DNA sequence: TGTGCCAGCAGCTTATCTTTGGGGGCGTCCAAAAACATTCAGTACTTC. The full variable domain, completed using reference TRBV11-2 and TRBJ2-4, is EAGVAQSPRYKIIEKRQSVAFWCNPISGHATLYWYQQILGQGPKLLIQFQNNGVVDDSQLPKDRFSAERLKGVDSTLKIQPAKLEDSAVYLCASSLSLGASKNIQYFGAGTRLSVL.

The chain uses TRBV7-2 and TRBJ2-5, with a tentative D call TRBD1 (5 bases). The V gene's germline CDR1 is SGHTA and CDR2 FQGNSA. There are 13 residues in the CDR3. Trimming took 1 base from V and 5 from J, leaving 8 bases between them. This CDR3 is CASSLVRVETQYF. CDR3 DNA sequence: TGTGCCAGCAGCTTAGTCAGGGTTGAGACCCAGTACTTC.

The chain links TRBV9 to TRBJ1-1; the match to TRBD1 covers 9 bases. The CDR3 is 17 residues long. J lost 0 bases, V lost 3 bases, and 9 bases had no gene match. The germline V gene has CDR1 SGDLS and CDR2 YYNGEE. CDR3 sequence: CASSAGQGFGMNTEAFF. DNA for the CDR3: TGTGCCAGCAGCGCGGGACAGGGTTTCGGCATGAACACTGAAGCTTTCTTT.

J is TRBJ1-1 and V is TRBV6-1; D unresolved. The CDR3 sequence is 13 residues long. With 3 bases removed from V and 0 bases from J, the gap between germline ends came to 5 bases. The germline gives CDR1 MNHNS, CDR2 SASEGT. This CDR3 is CASSDTLNTEAFF. CDR3 nucleotides: TGTGCCAGCAGTGACACATTGAACACTGAAGCTTTCTTT.

The J gene is TRBJ1-5, the V gene TRBV5-6; 7 nucleotides line up with TRBD1. The CDR3 totals 14 residues. V lost 4 bases, J lost 2 bases, and 3 bases stayed unmatched. The germline CDR1 and CDR2 sequences are SGHDT and YYEEEE. The chain's CDR3 is CASSATGRNQPQHF. In DNA, the CDR3 is TGTGCCAGCAGCGCGACAGGGCGCAATCAGCCCCAGCATTTT.

The J gene is TRBJ2-1, the V gene TRBV3-1 (or the pseudogene TRBV3-2); 9 bases are a match to TRBD2. The V segment lost 4 bases and the J segment 7 bases; nucleotides outside the gene matches: 11. This CDR3 region has 16 residues. Germline-derived CDR1 and CDR2 are LGHDT and YNNKEL (reference sequence). The CDR3 protein is CASSPRAGGPRNEQFF. The CDR3 DNA is TGTGCCAGCAGCCCCCGGGCGGGGGGGCCTCGGAATGAGCAGTTCTTC.

V and J are TRBV7-9 and TRBJ1-4, with D unresolved. This CDR3 has 14 amino acids. Germline V CDR1 and CDR2: SEHNR, FQNEAQ (reference sequence). V was trimmed by 3 bases and J by 4 bases, leaving 9 bases between them. The CDR3, as DNA: TGTGCCAGCAGCTTTGCGGGGTTTAATGAAAAACTGTTTTTT. Its protein product is CASSFAGFNEKLFF.

The gene calls are TRBV24-1 and TRBJ2-3, with D possibly TRBD2 on 5 matching bases. Germline values: CDR1 KGHDR, CDR2 SFDVKD. V shed 6 bases and J shed 8 bases, with 11 bases lying between them. The CDR3 sequence is 12 residues long. The CDR3 nucleotides read TGTGCCACCAGTCCCGAGGGCCCTACGCAGTATTTT. Translation gives CATSPEGPTQYF.

The chain links TRBV7-6 to TRBJ2-1; D is undetermined. This CDR3 is 15 amino acids long. The V and J ends lost 4 bases and 7 bases respectively, with 17 bases between them. Germline CDR1 and CDR2: SGHVS and FNYEAQ. The CDR3 here is CASSSNPLSRNEQFF. The CDR3 DNA sequence: TGTGCCAGCAGCTCAAATCCGCTAAGCAGGAATGAGCAGTTCTTC. Looking up the rest from reference TRBV7-6 and TRBJ2-1 gives the full variable domain: GAGVSQSPRYKVTKRGQDVALRCDPISGHVSLYWYRQALGQGPEFLTYFNYEAQQDKSGLPNDRFSAERPEGSISTLTIQRTEQRDSAMYRCASSSNPLSRNEQFFGPGTRLTVL.

The V call is TRBV29-1, the J call TRBJ2-5; TRBD1 might be the D (6 bases). This CDR3 has 12 amino acids. CDR1 and CDR2 from the germline V gene are SQVTM and ANQGSEA. V dropped 6 bases and J dropped 7 bases, with 15 bases sitting between them. The DNA of the CDR3 is TGCAGCGTGCGGACAGAGGGTAGGACCCAGTACTTC. Translation: CSVRTEGRTQYF.

V and J are TRBV5-6 and TRBJ1-6, with no clear D. Germline V gene sequence: CDR1 SGHDT, CDR2 YYEEEE. This CDR3 region has 14 residues. The germline V and J ends were trimmed by 5 bases and 3 bases, with 9 bases remaining between them. The CDR3 nucleotides read TGTGCCAGCAGTTACCAGGACTATAATTCACCCCTCCACTTT. It specifies CASSYQDYNSPLHF.

This chain joins TRBV3-1 (or the pseudogene TRBV3-2) and TRBJ1-5; TRBD1 aligns across 7 bases. Germline trimming cut 1 base from V and 11 bases from J; bases unmatched to any gene: 8. The CDR3 loop spans 14 amino acids. Germline V gene data show CDR1 as LGHDT and CDR2 as YNNKEL (reference sequence). The CDR3: CASSQGWDSTAQHF. CDR3 in DNA: TGTGCCAGCAGCCAAGGGTGGGACAGTACGGCCCAGCATTTT.

The chain combines TRBV29-1 with TRBJ2-1; the match to TRBD2 covers 9 bases. This CDR3 is 14 amino acids long. Germline V gene data show CDR1 as SQVTM and CDR2 as ANQGSEA. Trimming at V came to 6 bases and at J to 4 bases, leaving 7 bases not matched to a gene. The CDR3 reads CSVWTSAEYNEQFF. In nucleotides, the CDR3 is TGCAGCGTCTGGACTAGCGCAGAATACAATGAGCAGTTCTTC.

This chain connects TRBV6-5 to TRBJ1-6, with D maybe TRBD1 (5 bases). V was clipped by 3 bases and J by 7 bases, with 13 bases between them. The CDR3 has 15 residues. Germline V gives CDR1 MNHEY, CDR2 SVGAGI. The DNA for the CDR3 is TGTGCCAGCAGTTATCAGGCAGGGAAAAATTCACCCCTCCACTTT. Residues: CASSYQAGKNSPLHF.

This clone was detected a few times. V and J are TRBV6-5 and TRBJ2-1, with D possibly matching TRBD2 (5 bases). The CDR3 loop spans 14 amino acids. Between the trimmed V and J ends, which lost 6 bases and 6 bases, there was a span of 15 bases. The germline gives CDR1 MNHEY, CDR2 SVGAGI. The CDR3 reads CASRGEAGGNEQFF. The CDR3 DNA reads TGTGCCAGCAGGGGAGAGGCTGGCGGCAATGAGCAGTTCTTC.

This sequence joins TRBV5-6 and TRBJ1-5, with a weak D call TRBD1 (5 bases). From germline, CDR1 is SGHDT and CDR2 YYEEEE. Trimming cost V 2 bases and J 3 bases, with 12 bases left between them. This CDR3 region has 15 residues. Written as DNA, the CDR3 is TGTGCCAGCAGCTTAATGGGGCAGTTCAATCAGCCCCAGCATTTT. Encoded protein: CASSLMGQFNQPQHF.